This T cell receptor (beta chain) is drawn from a study of T-cell reconstitution after alpha-beta-depleted transplantation in children. Findings of the study overall: The high TCRbeta diversity at day 60 in some patients came from surviving recipient T cells and thymic progenitors. Most T-cell counts and diversity one year after the transplant came from T cells that were newly produced.

Unique molecular identifiers were incorporated into the prepared TCRbeta library. TCRdb reanalysed the PCR reads using MiXCR and keeps one entry per CDR3 protein. Of approximately 200,000 distinct CDR3 sequences in the sample, approximately 6.8% were seen once. This clonotype was recorded many times. What it binds is unknown. Trimming pared 0 bases from V and 3 bases from J, leaving 3 bases between. Germline V gene lookup returns CDR1 SGDLS and CDR2 YYNGEE. There are 13 residues in the CDR3. The TCR sequence derives from a girl less than two years old with combined immunodeficiency, due to receive a stem cell transplant. The rearrangement joins TRBV9 to TRBJ2-2; D is undetermined. The material sequenced was PBMCs, taken before TCRalphabeta/CD19-depleted stem cell transplant. The CDR3 sequence: CASSVVDTGELFF. The CDR3 coding sequence is TGTGCCAGCAGCGTAGTTGACACCGGGGAGCTGTTTTTT.